The 18 T cell receptor beta chains reported below all come from one sample, sequenced in a study of blood T cell repertoires in COVID-19. TCRdb's copy holds only in-frame clones and misses some; the assay was immunoSEQ multiplex PCR. Here the sample spans approximately 240,000 clones, 65% to 85% being singletons. The sample was peripheral blood. These receptors all stem from a woman aged 40 to 55 with active or convalescent COVID-19.

The sample holds a few counts of this clone. The V and J genes are TRBV24-1 and TRBJ2-2; D not resolved. The CDR3 covers 11 residues. V was cut by 10 bases and J by 7 bases, with 9 bases left in between. Germline V gene sequence: CDR1 KGHDR, CDR2 SFDVKD. The CDR3 DNA follows: TGTGCCACGAGGAACCACGGGGAGCTGTTTTTT. This translates into CATRNHGELFF.

The CDR3 nucleotides are TGTGCCAGCCGAGACAGGGAGATTGGAAACACCATATATTTT. It encodes CASRDREIGNTIYF. The V call is TRBV6-5, the J call TRBJ1-3, with 7 nucleotides matching TRBD1. CDR3 length: 14 residues. Germline V gene data show CDR1 as MNHEY and CDR2 as SVGAGI. V trimming: 8 bases; J trimming: 3 bases; junction bases outside the gene matches: 7.

The V gene is TRBV19, the J gene TRBJ2-5, with 14 bases matching TRBD2. J gave up 5 bases and V 6 bases, and 8 bases lay outside the gene matches. The CDR3 length is 16 residues. Germline values: CDR1 LNHDA, CDR2 SQIVND (reference sequence). CDR3 in DNA: TGTGCCAGTAGAGGACTAGCGGGGGGTGCCAGGGAGACCCAGTACTTC. Its protein is CASRGLAGGARETQYF.

The J gene is TRBJ1-5, the V gene TRBV2; unclear D gene. CDR1 SNHLY and CDR2 FYNNEI come from the germline V gene. V was clipped by 6 bases and J by 7 bases, with 13 bases between them. This CDR3 comprises 13 residues. CDR3 region: CASRIRAAQPQHF. DNA of the CDR3: TGTGCCAGCAGGATCCGAGCCGCCCAGCCCCAGCATTTT. The full variable domain, in which reference TRBV2 and TRBJ1-5 provide the parts outside the CDR3, is EPEVTQTPSHQVTQMGQEVILRCVPISNHLYFYWYRQILGQKVEFLVSFYNNEISEKSEIFDDQFSVERPDGSNFTLKIRSTKLEDSAMYFCASRIRAAQPQHFGDGTRLSIL.

The J gene is TRBJ2-1, the V gene TRBV2; no firm D call. In germline, CDR1 is SNHLY, CDR2 FYNNEI. V lost 7 bases and J lost 0, with 13 bases in between. This CDR3 has 15 residues. DNA for the CDR3: TGTGCCAGCATCGGTGATTCGAGCTCCTACAATGAGCAGTTCTTC. It translates to CASIGDSSSYNEQFF.

The chain recombines TRBV4-2 with TRBJ1-5, with 8 bases aligning to TRBD1. CDR3 length: 16 amino acids. The junction had 7 bases not matched to a gene; V was cut back by 0 bases and J by 6 bases. Germline CDR1 LGHNA, CDR2 YNFKEQ. The CDR3 here is CASSQESGQGFQPQHF. CDR3 coding DNA: TGTGCCAGCAGCCAAGAGTCTGGACAGGGTTTTCAGCCCCAGCATTTT.

Only a few counts were recorded for this clone. The CDR3 here is CASSFGQAGTEAFF. DNA of the CDR3: TGTGCCAGCAGTTTCGGACAGGCAGGCACTGAAGCTTTCTTT. The chain has TRBV27 and TRBJ1-1; 7 bases match TRBD1. The CDR3 length is 14 residues. Looked up from germline, CDR1 is MNHEY and CDR2 is SMNVEV (reference sequence). Germline trimming cut 3 bases from V and 4 bases from J; bases unmatched to any gene: 5.

The genes are TRBV29-1 and TRBJ2-7; TRBD1 matches at 8 bases. CDR3 length equals 12 residues. Germline V gene lookup returns CDR1 SQVTM and CDR2 ANQGSEA. V was pared by 8 bases and J by 6 bases, with 9 bases of the junction left unmatched. CDR3 in DNA: TGCAGCATTCGGACAGGGTTTCCCGAGCAGTACTTC. It specifies CSIRTGFPEQYF.

The chain recombines TRBV18 with TRBJ1-5; TRBD1 aligns across 9 bases. This CDR3 has 19 amino acids. CDR1 and CDR2 (germline): KGHSH, LQKENI. Germline trimming cut 4 bases from V and 0 bases from J; bases unmatched to any gene: 13. This CDR3 is CASSHFQGTGNYSNQPQHF. CDR3 DNA: TGTGCCAGCTCACACTTCCAAGGGACAGGGAATTATAGCAATCAGCCCCAGCATTTT.

The rearrangement joins TRBV5-4 to TRBJ2-2; 7 bases fit TRBD1. J gave up 5 bases and V 5 bases, and 9 bases lay outside the gene matches. Germline lookup yields CDR1 SGHNT and CDR2 YYREEE (reference sequence). This CDR3 has 15 residues. CDR3 sequence reads: CASSKTYRGTGELFF. In nucleotides, the CDR3 is TGTGCCAGCAGTAAGACTTACAGGGGAACCGGGGAGCTGTTTTTT.

This chain uses TRBV4-1 with TRBJ1-5, with TRBD1 identical over 7 bases. Germline values: CDR1 MGHRA, CDR2 YSYEKL. Trimming took 1 base from V and 4 from J; bases not matched to a gene: 4. CDR3 length: 15 residues. CDR3 sequence reads: CASSQAPGGNQPQHF. The CDR3 region has the DNA TGCGCCAGCAGCCAAGCCCCAGGGGGAAATCAGCCCCAGCATTTT.

V is TRBV6-1 and J is TRBJ1-6, with 10 positions matching TRBD1. Unmatched junction bases numbered 7, after V lost 4 bases and J lost 7 bases. CDR3 size: 16 residues. Germline loops: CDR1 MNHNS, CDR2 SASEGT. The CDR3 sequence: CASSADRGPENSPLHF. The CDR3 DNA sequence: TGTGCCAGCAGTGCAGACAGGGGGCCAGAGAATTCACCCCTCCACTTT.

This clone was seen at least ten times. This chain uses TRBV27 with TRBJ2-7; no definite D call. The CDR3 contains 14 residues. Germline V CDR1 and CDR2: MNHEY, SMNVEV (reference sequence). V was shortened by 2 bases and J by 2 bases, with 10 bases between the two germline ends. The CDR3 sequence: CASSLPDGAYEQYV. The CDR3, as DNA: TGTGCCAGCAGTTTACCCGACGGAGCCTACGAGCAGTACGTC.

This clone was detected once. V gene TRBV5-1 combines with J gene TRBJ2-3; 12 bases line up with TRBD2. V shed 3 bases, J shed 4 bases, and the junction held 3 bases outside the gene matches. This CDR3 is built from 15 residues. The germline V gene encodes CDR1 SGHRS and CDR2 YFSETQ. The CDR3 loop reads CASSSGLAGSDTQYF. CDR3 in DNA: TGCGCCAGCAGCTCCGGACTAGCGGGGTCAGATACGCAGTATTTT.

CDR3 nucleotide sequence: TGTGCCAGTAGTGCGACAGTTAACTATGGCTACACCTTC. This translates into CASSATVNYGYTF. The chain combines TRBV19 with TRBJ1-2; weak D call: TRBD1 (5 bases). From germline, CDR1 is LNHDA and CDR2 SQIVND (reference sequence). V gave up 5 bases and J gave up 1 base, with 8 bases separating them. The CDR3 length is 13 residues.

The J gene is TRBJ1-6, the V gene TRBV12-3 or TRBV12-4; D not resolved. The CDR3 extends over 12 amino acids. V dropped 7 bases and J dropped 10 bases, with 11 bases sitting between them. The CDR3 coding sequence is TGTGCCAGCACCTCATGGGCATCACCCCTCCACTTT. Amino acid sequence: CASTSWASPLHF.

V usage is TRBV29-1 and J usage is TRBJ2-5; a possible D gene is TRBD1 (6 bases). V was clipped by 5 bases and J by 3 bases, with 19 bases between them. Germline V gene data show CDR1 as SQVTM and CDR2 as ANQGSEA. The CDR3 contains 15 residues. As DNA, the CDR3 is TGCAGCGTTCATGTAACCGGACAGCGCAAAGAGACCCAGTACTTC. This translates into CSVHVTGQRKETQYF.

The chain combines TRBV29-1 with TRBJ1-3; tentatively, D is TRBD1 (5 bases). Per germline, CDR1 SQVTM and CDR2 ANQGSEA. This CDR3 contains 14 residues. The V and J ends lost 2 bases and 4 bases respectively, with 12 bases between them. This CDR3 is CSVELAGLGNTIYF. The CDR3 coding sequence is TGCAGCGTTGAACTCGCAGGGCTAGGAAACACCATATATTTT.